The source of this TCR beta chain is a study of cytomegalovirus exposure and HLA in healthy donors (dated by TCRdb to about 2017). About the study as a whole: A later analysis indicated that the 100 to 150 validation repertoires were generated on the platform also employed for the 700 or so repertoires of the first cohort. The aim of the study was to test whether cataloging public T cell receptors could identify signatures of past pathogen exposure. Along with the approximately 670-subject first cohort, a separate validation cohort of some 130 different subjects was used. High-throughput TCR immunosequencing, statistical association of individual TCRs with disease status, and machine learning were combined to predict cytomegalovirus infection status.

The germline V gene gives CDR1 as MNHEY and CDR2 as SVGAGI. Including the terminal cysteine and phenylalanine, the CDR3 comprises 15 residues. Of the read, only the CDR3 DNA is kept; its 45 bases are in frame from base 1. From V the trimming removes 1 base and from J it removes 2 bases, while the gene matches leave 3 bases of the junction unaccounted for. Beyond this particular receptor, the publication reports: While some public TCRs were present in many individuals, most TCR sequences turned up only very rarely across donors. The classifier was reported to diagnose cytomegalovirus status with high specificity and sensitivity in both the original and validation cohorts. Subsequent analysis determined that TCRs grouped into clusters in the first cohort also showed a tendency toward co-occurrence across the roughly 110 validation repertoires, and 85% to 95% of cluster scores exceeded 0. In vitro tests confirmed that a few of the cytomegalovirus-associated TCR beta chains recognize cytomegalovirus antigens. All 130 or so repertoires were used to score co-occurrence in the validation cohort in a later analysis, because that analysis had no HLA typing for the cohort. The study gave a list of over 150 TCR beta chains associated with cytomegalovirus. The authors suggested that the approach could potentially be generalized to other disease states and immunological phenotypes.

The donors belonged to the validation cohort of 90 to 150 subjects, which was separate from the roughly 670-subject first cohort. Libraries were built with the immunoSEQ multiplex PCR assay. Under the source paper's analysis protocol: To diagnose cytomegalovirus status from the catalog of TCR beta chain sequences, a statistical classification framework was built. In its TCRdb copy, this immuneACCESS table keeps in-frame sequences only and misses some clones. Where compared with another copy, unresolved V genes explain less than half of these, and the others have no known cause. The DNA gave D and trimming, while V, J and clone size come from that table. A total of around 350,000 clones appear in this sample, 86% of them only once. The biggest ten clones account for 0.83% of the sample. This clone was observed a single time. Its antigen specificity is not known. No qualities accompany the bases; no much larger clone lies one base away.

Source material: PBMCs. The source is a woman aged 18-29 years in good health and CMV-seronegative. This chain is built from TRBV6-5 and TRBJ2-7, with 9 bases matching TRBD1. The DNA sequence reads TGTGCCAGCAGTTACTATGGGACAGGGCCCTACGAGCAGTACTTC. This sequence encodes CASSYYGTGPYEQYF.